The 4 T cell receptor beta chains below come from one sample, sequenced in a study of T cells after yellow fever vaccination. TCRdb recomputed calls from the 5' RACE reads with MiXCR, one row per CDR3 protein. The repertoire has hundreds of thousands of distinct CDR3 sequences, around 12% of them found once; the top ten carry 15%. Sequenced here: PBMCs, sampled on the day of the yellow fever booster vaccination. These receptors came from a man aged 25-45 years who received the YFV17D yellow fever vaccine.

This clonotype occurred a few times. The genes are TRBV14 and TRBJ2-2, with 9 bases that match TRBD2. Germline loops: CDR1 SGHDN, CDR2 FVKESK. The V and J ends lost 6 bases and 3 bases, in that order; junction bases with no gene match: 8. The CDR3 consists of 16 residues. CDR3 loop: CASSRLTSGYTGELFF. CDR3 nucleotide sequence: TGTGCCAGCAGTCGTCTGACTAGCGGATACACCGGGGAGCTGTTTTTT.

The chain is built from TRBV10-3 and TRBJ2-5, with D possibly matching TRBD2 (5 bases). Germline V gene sequence: CDR1 ENHRY, CDR2 SYGVKD. V lost 10 bases, J lost 1 base, and 13 bases lay in between. CDR3 size: 13 residues. CDR3: CATARGVQETQYF. In DNA, the CDR3 is TGTGCCACGGCACGGGGAGTCCAAGAGACCCAGTACTTC.

This clonotype was counted only a few times. This rearrangement joins TRBV20-1 to TRBJ2-3; TRBD2 aligns across 12 bases. The trim removed 4 bases at V and 4 bases at J, leaving 6 bases unmatched. There are 15 residues in the CDR3. CDR1 and CDR2 (germline): DFQATT, SNEGSKA (reference sequence). Written as DNA, the CDR3 is TGCAGTGCTACCGCTAGCGGGAGGGCCGCAGATACGCAGTATTTT. Its protein is CSATASGRAADTQYF.

A remark on this clonotype: Possible read error: a much larger clone is one base away. J is TRBJ2-7 and V is TRBV5-6; TRBD1 agrees at 7 bases. This CDR3 comprises 12 residues. V dropped 4 bases and J dropped 3; count of bases not matched to a gene: 1. The germline gives CDR1 SGHDT, CDR2 YYEEEE. The CDR3 DNA follows: TGTGCCAGCAGCCAGGGGGACTACGAGCAGTACTTC. Its protein product is CASSQGDYEQYF.